This T cell receptor beta chain was recorded in a study of shared clonotypes between healthy human individuals. Study-wide context: Per donor, three plates held CD4 naive cells, three held CD4 memory, two held CD8 naive and one held CD8 memory.

Some clones are missing from TCRdb's copy, which holds only in-frame ones; the method was immunoSEQ multiplex PCR. Of roughly 380,000 clones listed, roughly 96% are singletons. Findings and limits, study-wide: In contrast to clonotypes shared by all four donors, non-shared clonotypes had lower generation probabilities.

A word on this clone: Its antigen is unknown.

The CDR3 sequence is 13 residues long. Trimming shortened V by 1 base and J by 0 bases, and 7 bases separated the two germline ends. Germline V gene sequence: CDR1 SQVTM, CDR2 ANQGSEA. The V and J genes are TRBV29-1 and TRBJ2-7; D not certain. Sequencing was carried out using memory CD8+ T cells sorted from blood. Subset reported: CD45RO+ cells pooled with CCR7-negative TemRA cells. The TCR sequence derives from a man aged 25 to 40 in good health. CDR3 sequence reads: CSVEVGFSYEQYF. CDR3 nucleotides: TGCAGCGTTGAAGTAGGGTTCTCCTACGAGCAGTACTTC.